A selection of T cell receptor beta chains follows, all from one sample in a study of radiotherapy plus CTLA-4 blockade in lung cancer. Libraries were prepared by immunoSEQ multiplex PCR; TCRdb keeps only in-frame clonotypes and omits some of them. Here the sample spans approximately 67,000 clones, under 85% being singletons. Sequencing was performed on peripheral blood, taken from a patient treated with radiotherapy plus ipilimumab. The origin of the receptors is a human donor with non-small cell lung cancer who had a partial response to radiotherapy plus ipilimumab. CDR3s include the opening cysteine and the closing phenylalanine or tryptophan. D genes are given only for firm matches. For some rows the clone size is stated as once, few or many, or as a class when expanded; others skip it.

clone size	V gene	D gene	J gene	CDR3 protein	CDR3 DNA
NA	TRBV18	TRBD1	TRBJ2-7	CASSPDRRANEQYF	TGTGCCAGCTCACCGGACAGGCGAGCTAACGAGCAGTACTTC
NA	TRBV4-1	TRBD2	TRBJ2-3	CASSQDWLAGGGVRDTQYF	TGCGCCAGCAGCCAAGACTGGCTAGCGGGAGGAGGGGTTCGAGATACGCAGTATTTT
NA	TRBV28	TRBD2	TRBJ2-1	CASRRSGSEGQFGEQFF	TGTGCCAGCAGAAGGAGCGGGAGCGAGGGGCAGTTTGGTGAGCAGTTCTTC
NA	TRBV10-3	TRBD2	TRBJ2-1	CATSSGYNEQFF	TGTGCCACCTCTAGCGGCTACAATGAGCAGTTCTTC
NA	TRBV5-1	NA	TRBJ1-1	CASKGGGNTEAFF	TGCGCCAGCAAAGGTGGAGGGAACACTGAAGCTTTCTTT
NA	TRBV5-4	NA	TRBJ2-2	CASSSRGGAGELFF	TGTGCCAGCAGCTCGAGAGGGGGGGCCGGGGAGCTGTTTTTT
NA	TRBV28	NA	TRBJ2-5	CASRGPTSARETQYF	TGTGCCAGCAGGGGACCGACTAGTGCGAGAGAGACCCAGTACTTC
NA	TRBV5-1	TRBD1	TRBJ2-5	CASSRDRGETQYF	TGCGCCAGCAGTCGGGACAGGGGTGAGACCCAGTACTTC
few	TRBV27	TRBD1	TRBJ1-1	CASRGQGVTEAFF	TGTGCCAGCAGGGGACAGGGAGTCACTGAAGCTTTCTTT
NA	TRBV6-6	NA	TRBJ1-3	CASSPNSGNTIYF	TGTGCCAGCAGTCCTAACTCTGGAAACACCATATATTTT
NA	TRBV12-5	TRBD1	TRBJ2-5	CASGLGTDQETQYF	TGTGCTAGTGGTCTGGGGACAGACCAAGAGACCCAGTACTTC
once	TRBV2	NA	TRBJ2-2	CASSNTGELFF	TGTGCCAGCTCTAACACCGGGGAGCTGTTTTTT
NA	TRBV18	NA	TRBJ2-3	CASSPTGDYTSTDTQYF	TGTGCCAGCTCACCCACTGGAGATTATACTAGCACAGATACGCAGTATTTT
once	TRBV9	TRBD2	TRBJ2-2	CASSSRGTSGTGELFF	TGTGCCAGCAGCTCAAGGGGGACTAGTGGCACCGGGGAGCTGTTTTTT
NA	TRBV6-5	TRBD1	TRBJ2-7	CASRGTGRGYEQYF	TGTGCCAGCAGAGGGACAGGGAGGGGGTACGAGCAGTACTTC
NA	TRBV6-1	NA	TRBJ2-7	CASSFYEQYF	TGTGCCAGCAGCTTCTACGAGCAGTACTTC
NA	TRBV7-9	NA	TRBJ2-1	CASSLGSQGNEQFF	TGTGCCAGCAGCTTAGGCTCGCAGGGGAATGAGCAGTTCTTC
NA	TRBV19	TRBD1	TRBJ2-2	CASRVDRGGGELFF	TGTGCCAGTAGGGTCGACAGGGGCGGCGGGGAGCTGTTTTTT
few	TRBV11-1	TRBD2	TRBJ2-1	CASSLGTSSYNEQFF	TGTGCCAGCAGCTTAGGGACTAGCTCCTACAATGAGCAGTTCTTC
NA	TRBV7-3	NA	TRBJ2-5	CASSSGLNQETQYF	TGTGCCAGCAGCTCGGGACTCAACCAAGAGACCCAGTACTTC
once	TRBV7-3	NA	TRBJ2-5	CASSFRYQETQYF	TGTGCCAGCAGCTTCCGGTACCAAGAGACCCAGTACTTC
NA	TRBV10-1	TRBD2	TRBJ2-5	CASSGTSGSEETQYF	TGCGCCAGCTCCGGGACTAGCGGGAGTGAAGAGACCCAGTACTTC
few	TRBV10-1	NA	TRBJ2-1	CASSRGSNEQFF	TGCGCCAGCAGTAGGGGGAGCAATGAGCAGTTCTTC
NA	TRBV2	NA	TRBJ1-2	CASRRTDYGYTF	TGTGCCAGCCGCCGAACAGACTATGGCTACACCTTC
NA	TRBV7-8	NA	TRBJ2-5	CASSLLSRQETQYF	TGTGCCAGCAGCCTGCTAAGTCGCCAAGAGACCCAGTACTTC
NA	TRBV5-1	TRBD1	TRBJ2-1	CASSIQGNTYNEQFF	TGCGCCAGCAGCATACAGGGGAACACCTACAATGAGCAGTTCTTC
NA	TRBV2	TRBD2	TRBJ2-7	CASRYALAGGSYEQYF	TGTGCCAGCAGGTACGCACTAGCGGGAGGTTCATACGAGCAGTACTTC
NA	TRBV5-1	TRBD2	TRBJ2-3	CASSTSGRAADTQYF	TGCGCCAGCTCCACTAGCGGGAGGGCCGCAGATACGCAGTATTTT
NA	TRBV5-4	NA	TRBJ2-2	CASSIRTAANTGELFF	TGTGCCAGCAGCATTCGGACAGCCGCGAACACCGGGGAGCTGTTTTTT
NA	TRBV19	TRBD2	TRBJ2-1	CASSIGAGVGDNEQFF	TGTGCCAGTAGTATAGGTGCGGGAGTAGGGGACAATGAGCAGTTCTTC
NA	TRBV27	NA	TRBJ1-5	CASSLGINSNQPQHF	TGTGCCAGCAGCCTGGGCATTAATAGCAATCAGCCCCAGCATTTT
NA	TRBV2	TRBD2	TRBJ2-7	CASSPTSGRFREQYF	TGTGCCAGCAGCCCGACTAGCGGGAGGTTCCGCGAGCAGTACTTC
NA	TRBV10-2	TRBD1	TRBJ2-5	CASSIQGGQETQYF	TGCGCCAGCAGCATACAGGGGGGCCAAGAGACCCAGTACTTC
NA	TRBV7-6	TRBD1	TRBJ2-3	CASSRSGTGGADTQYF	TGTGCCAGCAGCCGATCCGGGACAGGGGGCGCAGATACGCAGTATTTT
NA	TRBV2	TRBD2	TRBJ2-1	CASSQEGLASNEQFF	TGTGCCAGCTCCCAGGAGGGACTAGCAAGCAATGAGCAGTTCTTC
few	TRBV19	TRBD2	TRBJ2-3	CASSWTSGVTDTQYF	TGTGCCAGTAGTTGGACTAGCGGGGTCACAGATACGCAGTATTTT
NA	TRBV2	TRBD1	TRBJ1-4	CASSSRGPTNEKLFF	TGTGCCAGCTCCTCTAGGGGGCCAACTAATGAAAAACTGTTTTTT
NA	TRBV30	TRBD1	TRBJ1-1	CAWNFQGANTEAFF	TGTGCCTGGAATTTTCAGGGGGCGAACACTGAAGCTTTCTTT
NA	TRBV28	NA	TRBJ1-5	CAGQQGPGRNQPQHF	TGTGCCGGCCAACAGGGCCCCGGGCGCAATCAGCCCCAGCATTTT
NA	TRBV18	NA	TRBJ1-1	CASSPVPRGDTEAFF	TGTGCCAGCTCACCAGTTCCTAGGGGTGACACTGAAGCTTTCTTT
NA	TRBV5-1	NA	TRBJ2-3	CASSFRADTQYF	TGCGCCAGCAGCTTCCGGGCAGATACGCAGTATTTT
NA	TRBV7-9	NA	TRBJ2-2	CASSLSYSNGELFF	TGTGCCAGCAGCTTATCCTACTCCAACGGGGAGCTGTTTTTT
NA	TRBV5-1	TRBD2	TRBJ2-1	CASSLTGTSGSSYNEQFF	TGCGCCAGCAGCCTTACCGGGACTAGCGGGAGCTCCTACAATGAGCAGTTCTTC
NA	TRBV6-5	TRBD2	TRBJ2-1	CASSPVGTSPNEQFF	TGTGCCAGCAGCCCAGTCGGGACTAGCCCAAATGAGCAGTTCTTC
NA	TRBV28	NA	TRBJ1-2	CASSPKGAGGYTF	TGTGCCAGCAGCCCCAAGGGAGCGGGTGGCTACACCTTC
NA	TRBV27	NA	TRBJ2-7	CASSLLPTGTYEQYF	TGTGCCAGCAGTTTACTTCCGACAGGCACCTACGAGCAGTACTTC
NA	TRBV7-3	TRBD1	TRBJ1-1	CASSEWTGGTEAFF	TGTGCCAGCAGTGAATGGACAGGGGGCACTGAAGCTTTCTTT
NA	TRBV18	NA	TRBJ2-7	CASSLYGGYEQYF	TGTGCCAGCTCCCTTTACGGGGGCTACGAGCAGTACTTC
NA	TRBV7-3	NA	TRBJ2-7	CASSQNPGAQGEQYF	TGTGCCAGCAGTCAAAATCCTGGGGCTCAGGGCGAGCAGTACTTC
once	TRBV15	TRBD1	TRBJ2-3	CATSSEGARVLGDTQYF	TGTGCCACCAGCTCCGAGGGGGCTAGGGTCCTTGGTGATACGCAGTATTTT
NA	TRBV12-5	TRBD2	TRBJ2-1	CASGLVFSGGGYNEQFF	TGTGCTAGTGGTTTGGTGTTTAGCGGGGGGGGATACAATGAGCAGTTCTTC
NA	TRBV7-9	TRBD2	TRBJ2-3	CASSLSTGGSTDTQYF	TGTGCCAGCAGCTTATCTACGGGAGGCAGCACAGATACGCAGTATTTT
NA	TRBV28	NA	TRBJ1-1	CAGQSGDTEAFF	TGTGCCGGGCAGAGCGGGGACACTGAAGCTTTCTTT
NA	TRBV6-4	TRBD1	TRBJ1-1	CASSDSTGLARNTEAFF	TGTGCCAGCAGTGACTCGACAGGGCTAGCGAGGAACACTGAAGCTTTCTTT
NA	TRBV14	NA	TRBJ1-2	CASSRNSYSYTF	TGTGCCAGCAGCCGAAACAGCTACAGCTACACCTTC
NA	TRBV9	NA	TRBJ1-2	CASSVRDSGIRGYTF	TGTGCCAGCAGCGTTCGGGACTCGGGGATTCGTGGCTACACCTTC
NA	TRBV7-9	NA	TRBJ1-1	CASSLAAGPNTEAFF	TGTGCCAGCAGCTTAGCGGCGGGGCCTAACACTGAAGCTTTCTTT
NA	TRBV29-1	NA	TRBJ1-2	CSLYTESYGYTF	TGCAGCTTATATACAGAATCCTATGGCTACACCTTC
NA	TRBV11-3	NA	TRBJ2-2	CASSFGGGPDTGELFF	TGTGCCAGCAGCTTCGGTGGGGGCCCCGACACCGGGGAGCTGTTTTTT
NA	TRBV19	NA	TRBJ2-7	CASSNRVGPYEQYF	TGTGCCAGTAGTAACAGGGTGGGCCCCTACGAGCAGTACTTC